Each of the 15 T cell receptor beta chains below was sequenced from the same sample in a study of blood T cell repertoires in COVID-19. Clones were read by immunoSEQ multiplex PCR, and TCRdb kept only the in-frame ones, dropping some. This sample has about 23,000 clones, with 90% to 95% found just once. The material sequenced was peripheral blood. The receptors here all came from a woman aged 45-65 years with active COVID-19.

This sequence joins TRBV4-1 and TRBJ2-1; D is unclear. CDR1 is MGHRA, CDR2 YSYEKL, per germline. The V end lost 0 bases, the J end lost 9 bases, and 6 bases lay between the germline ends. The CDR3 sequence is 12 residues long. The CDR3: CASSQEGLEQFF. The CDR3 coding sequence is TGCGCCAGCAGCCAAGAGGGCCTTGAGCAGTTCTTC.

The gene calls are TRBV6-1 and TRBJ2-7; D may be TRBD1 (6 bases). V was pared by 4 bases and J by 0 bases, with 16 bases between. This CDR3 is 16 amino acids long. CDR1 is MNHNS and CDR2 is SASEGT in the germline V gene. CDR3: CASSAAPGQFSYEQYF. CDR3 DNA: TGTGCCAGCAGTGCGGCCCCAGGACAGTTCTCCTACGAGCAGTACTTC.

The CDR3 reads CASSQEGRGRGRGSPLHF. The CDR3 bases are TGCGCCAGCAGCCAAGAAGGGAGGGGCAGGGGGCGAGGGTCACCCCTCCACTTT. This sequence joins TRBV4-1 and TRBJ1-6, with TRBD1 identical over 8 bases. J lost 10 bases, V lost 0 bases, and 14 bases had no gene match. The CDR3 extends over 18 amino acids. Germline V lookup: CDR1 MGHRA, CDR2 YSYEKL.

This chain joins TRBV4-1 and TRBJ2-5, with a tentative D call TRBD1 (5 bases). Looked up from germline, CDR1 is MGHRA and CDR2 is YSYEKL. The V gene lost 3 bases and the J gene lost 5 bases, with 13 bases spanning the gap. The CDR3 spans 14 residues. CDR3 DNA: TGCGCCAGCAGCCAGAACCAGGGATTGGAGACCCAGTACTTC. Residues: CASSQNQGLETQYF.

The chain joins TRBV19 to TRBJ2-2; D may be TRBD1 (6 bases). This CDR3 is built from 15 residues. Trimming took 5 bases from V and 1 from J, leaving 11 bases between them. The germline gives CDR1 LNHDA, CDR2 SQIVND (reference sequence). CDR3 in DNA: TGTGCCAGTAGTCTTCTGGGACAGAACACCGGGGAGCTGTTTTTT. It codes for CASSLLGQNTGELFF.

This clone was detected only once. The chain recombines TRBV5-1 with TRBJ1-5; TRBD1 matches 8 bases. In germline, CDR1 is SGHRS, CDR2 YFSETQ. CDR3 length: 14 amino acids. V shed 4 bases and J 4 bases; nucleotides not matched to a gene: 4. CDR3 bases: TGCGCCAGCAGCCAGGGACAGGAGAATCAGCCCCAGCATTTT. It yields the protein CASSQGQENQPQHF.

The CDR3 loop is CASTPTGSYEQYF. The DNA of the CDR3 is TGTGCCAGCACCCCGACAGGCTCCTACGAGCAGTACTTC. J is TRBJ2-7 and V is TRBV6-2 or TRBV6-3; D is perhaps TRBD1 (6 bases). V lost 7 bases, J lost 0 bases, and 10 bases lay in between. The CDR3 covers 13 residues. CDR1 is MNHEY, CDR2 SVGEGT, per germline.

The rearrangement uses TRBV19 and TRBJ1-5, with D unresolved. Germline V CDR1 and CDR2: LNHDA, SQIVND (reference sequence). This CDR3 has 15 amino acids. Trimming cost V 1 base and J 3 bases, with 10 bases left between them. The CDR3 DNA sequence: TGTGCCAGTAGTATAGGGGCACACATCAATCAGCCCCAGCATTTT. It codes for CASSIGAHINQPQHF.

The V gene is TRBV6-4, the J gene TRBJ1-5; D is unresolved. The germline V and J ends were trimmed by 5 bases and 4 bases, with 9 bases remaining between them. The CDR3 has 13 amino acids. Germline assignment: CDR1 MRHNA and CDR2 SNTAGT. CDR3 amino acids: CASSNSENQPQHF. Written as DNA, the CDR3 is TGTGCCAGCAGTAATTCGGAGAATCAGCCCCAGCATTTT.

The genes are TRBV11-2 and TRBJ2-3, with D perhaps matching TRBD2 (6 bases). The germline CDR1 and CDR2 sequences are SGHAT and FQNNGV. This CDR3 is 16 amino acids long. Trimming stripped 2 bases from V and 0 bases from J, with 12 bases between. The CDR3 DNA sequence: TGTGCCAGCAGCTTATGGTCGGGAGCTAGCACAGATACGCAGTATTTT. This sequence encodes CASSLWSGASTDTQYF.

The genes are TRBV27 and TRBJ2-1, with D perhaps matching TRBD2 (6 bases). Trimming stripped 4 bases from V and 4 bases from J, with 8 bases between. Germline CDR1 reads MNHEY; CDR2 reads SMNVEV (reference sequence). This CDR3 comprises 13 residues. The CDR3 coding sequence is TGTGCCAGCAGTTCACGGGGGTACAATGAGCAGTTCTTC. As protein: CASSSRGYNEQFF.

The chain employs TRBV12-5 and TRBJ1-2; possibly TRBD1 for D (6 bases). This CDR3 has 13 amino acids. V dropped 4 bases and J dropped 5 bases, with 11 bases sitting between them. In germline, CDR1 is LGHNT, CDR2 FRNRAP. The CDR3 is CASGSDSAYGYTF. For the CDR3, the DNA is TGTGCTAGTGGTTCGGACAGTGCTTATGGCTACACCTTC. Supplemented by reference TRBV12-5 and TRBJ1-2, the full variable domain reads DARVTQTPRHKVTEMGQEVTMRCQPILGHNTVFWYRQTMMQGLELLAYFRNRAPLDDSGMPKDRFSAEMPDATLATLKIQPSEPRDSAVYFCASGSDSAYGYTFGSGTRLTVV.

A single count supports this clone. The gene calls are TRBV21-1 and TRBJ2-7; the DNA was not compared with TRBD1, the D call given in the table. TRBV21-1 is given as a pseudogene. The CDR3 totals 18 residues. The CDR3 nucleotides are TGTGCCAGCAGCAAAGGAGGGAGTGTTTGGGGGCTCTCCTACGAGCAGTACGTC. The encoded protein is CASSKGGSVWGLSYEQYV.

The rearrangement joins TRBV7-9 to TRBJ2-5; D possibly corresponds to TRBD1 (7 bases). V dropped 1 base and J dropped 5 bases, with 14 bases sitting between them. Germline CDR1 and CDR2: SEHNR and FQNEAQ (reference sequence). The CDR3 sequence is 15 residues long. As DNA, the CDR3 is TGTGCCAGCAGCTTAGATGGAGGGGGCAGGGAGACCCAGTACTTC. As protein: CASSLDGGGRETQYF.

The chain combines TRBV24-1 with TRBJ2-3; maybe TRBD2 (6 bases). In germline, CDR1 is KGHDR, CDR2 SFDVKD. Trimming pared 3 bases from V and 2 bases from J, leaving 20 bases between. The CDR3 is 18 amino acids. For the CDR3, the DNA is TGTGCCACCAGTGATCCGGGAGTGAGGGGAGGCACCACAGATACGCAGTATTTT. This codes for CATSDPGVRGGTTDTQYF.